This T cell receptor (beta chain) originates from a study of T-cell memory formation after mild COVID-19 (dated by TCRdb to about 2021). Study-wide context: TCR sequence clusters from the two donors were found to be largely donor specific. Two young, previously healthy adult volunteers, one female and one male, were included in the cohort. In two donors, T-cell clones that expanded and contracted after mild COVID-19 were followed by sequencing TCRalpha and TCRbeta repertoires longitudinally. Paper-wide results and their limitations: Clones contracting from day 15 to 85 had balanced CD4/CD8 phenotypes, while a second wave expanding from day 15 to 37 was biased towards CD4+. Contracting CD4+ clones were found mainly in CM and EM memory subsets, while CD8+ clones were enriched in EMRA. Some responding clones were detected in pre-infection memory, which suggested that pre-existing cross-reactive memory T cells had joined the SARS-CoV-2 response. Only a couple of mild cases were covered in the study, and larger cohorts including severe cases with pre-infection samples were considered necessary. SARS-CoV-2 specificity was not confirmed for the second-wave clones peaking on day 37.

Comments on this clonotype: Which antigen it targets is not known. One junction end disagrees with the germline gene, perhaps due to a read error.

Data came from an Illumina NovaSeq 6000. TCRalpha and TCRbeta cDNA libraries were constructed by 5'RACE with constant-segment primers, with sample barcodes and unique molecular identifiers being introduced. Trizol reagent was used to extract RNA from every sample. Amplification of the libraries took two PCR steps, and the second step added a second sample barcode plus Illumina TruSeq adapters. Sequencing of the libraries was done on an Illumina NovaSeq, producing 2 x 150 bp paired-end reads. The authors' pipeline ran thus. Demultiplexing of reads and collapsing into UMI-guided consensus sequences were performed with migec v1.2.7. With mixcr v2.1.11, UMI consensuses were aligned to TRA and TRB V and J templates and assembled into clonotypes. A clonotype was counted as expanded or contracted only if both edgeR and NoisET called the change significant, with noise models trained on biological replicates. For edgeR calls, the cutoffs were a false discovery rate-adjusted p below 0.01 and a log2 fold-change threshold of 1. As an exploratory analysis of dynamics, max-normalized trajectories of the 1000 most abundant clonotypes were examined by PCA with hierarchical clustering. Separately sequenced CD4+ and CD8+ repertoires were used to assign a CD4 or CD8 phenotype to each responding clone. TCRdb reprocessing: public reads trimmed at Q25 with fastp, clones called with MiXCR, in-frame beta chains kept. CDR3 protein duplicates are merged, each entry listing the most common genes and DNA. TCRdb, rather than the study authors, made the V and J calls. The sample data list nearly 110,000 distinct CDR3 sequences, and about 18% of these were observed just once. The top ten constitute 28% of the sample.

Ficoll-Paque density gradient centrifugation was used to isolate PBMCs. The sequence was obtained from an adult woman who had mild COVID-19 (a few samples of this study predate the infection). The sample titles of this study are shuffled in the database, so cell type and time point are left out; the donor was told from shared clones. Input material: PBMCs or a T cell subset sorted from them (not recorded which).

The CDR3 region: CAGRTSGRATDTQYF. The sequence in DNA is TGTGCCGGCAGAACTAGCGGGAGGGCCACAGATACGCAGTATTTT. This receptor chain uses TRBV12-3 or TRBV12-4 and TRBJ2-3, and 13 junctional nucleotides match TRBD2. The CDR3 holds 15 amino acids from the cysteine to the phenylalanine. Solely the CDR3 DNA is kept, with 45 bases framed from the first base.